Below, one T cell receptor (beta chain) is given with its context. Method: immunoSEQ multiplex PCR; TCRdb's copy keeps in-frame clones and lacks some. The sample includes over 150,000 clones, about 85% seen only once; the top ten take about 6.3%. The CDR3 runs 16 residues. V lost 4 bases and J lost 2; bases outside the gene matches: 6. CDR1 and CDR2 (germline): SGHDT, YYEEEE. This specimen comes from a study of blood T cell repertoires in COVID-19. The sequence derives from a man aged 35 to 55 who had recovered from COVID-19. The chain combines TRBV5-6 with TRBJ2-3; 11 nucleotides align to TRBD2. The sample consisted of PBMCs or T cells enriched from blood (not recorded which). Written as DNA, the CDR3 is TGTGCCAGCAGCCGTCTAGCGGGAGGTGCCACAGATACGCAGTATTTT. Translating gives CASSRLAGGATDTQYF.